The 8 T cell receptor beta chains below come from one sample, sequenced in a study of T-cell reconstitution after alpha-beta-depleted transplantation in children. Unique molecular identifiers were incorporated when the TCRbeta library was constructed. TCRdb re-called the PCR reads with MiXCR, one entry per CDR3 protein. The sample holds over 70,000 distinct CDR3 sequences, 10% to 15% seen once. Material: PBMCs from the stem cell graft donor, obtained from the stem cell graft. The receptors come from a human donor who donated a stem cell graft to a child with inherited bone marrow failure.

This clonotype was seen many times. The chain employs TRBV20-1 and TRBJ2-7, with unresolved D. The germline V and J ends were trimmed by 7 bases and 0 bases, with 13 bases remaining between them. Germline V gives CDR1 DFQATT, CDR2 SNEGSKA (reference sequence). This CDR3 is built from 13 residues. CDR3 protein: CSGVRVASYEQYF. The DNA for the CDR3 is TGCAGTGGGGTAAGGGTAGCCTCCTACGAGCAGTACTTC.

This clonotype was observed many times. This chain links TRBV20-1 with TRBJ1-5; no definite D call. This CDR3 comprises 12 residues. Germline lookup yields CDR1 DFQATT and CDR2 SNEGSKA (reference sequence). Deletions cut 3 bases from V and 3 bases from J, with 6 bases between. The CDR3 region is CSASLNNQPQHF. As DNA, the CDR3 is TGCAGTGCTAGTCTTAACAATCAGCCCCAGCATTTT.

This clonotype was recorded at least ten times. The chain uses TRBV5-1 and TRBJ1-1; possible D gene TRBD1, 6 bases. The germline V and J ends were trimmed by 4 bases and 1 base, with 17 bases remaining between them. In germline, CDR1 is SGHRS, CDR2 YFSETQ. This CDR3 is built from 16 residues. The CDR3 here is CASSPEERQANTEAFF. The CDR3 DNA follows: TGCGCCAGCAGCCCCGAGGAGCGACAGGCGAACACTGAAGCTTTCTTT.

This clonotype has a count of ten or more. The J gene is TRBJ2-3, the V gene TRBV20-1, with no clear D. Germline loops: CDR1 DFQATT, CDR2 SNEGSKA (reference sequence). This CDR3 has 13 residues. Trimming took off 5 bases at V and 2 bases at J, with 11 bases between the two ends. CDR3 DNA: TGCAGTGCTGATAGGACGGCCACAGATACGCAGTATTTT. Amino acid sequence: CSADRTATDTQYF.

Many counts were recorded for this clonotype. The V and J genes are TRBV20-1 and TRBJ2-3; 7 positions match TRBD2. V was clipped by 4 bases and J by 3 bases; unmatched bases: 10. The CDR3 runs 15 residues. Per germline, CDR1 DFQATT and CDR2 SNEGSKA (reference sequence). The CDR3 nucleotides read TGCAGTGCTACAAGGCGGGAGTTGGGGACAGATACGCAGTATTTT. Protein product: CSATRRELGTDTQYF.

This clonotype occurred many times. The rearrangement joins TRBV6-5 to TRBJ2-1; 10 positions agree with TRBD2. The CDR3 has 15 residues. CDR1 MNHEY and CDR2 SVGAGI come from the germline V gene. Trimming at V came to 7 bases and at J to 4 bases, leaving 7 bases not matched to a gene. The CDR3 DNA reads TGTGCCAGCAAGCCAGCGGGGGGGGAATACAATGAGCAGTTCTTC. Protein product: CASKPAGGEYNEQFF.

There are many counts of this clonotype. The CDR3, as DNA: TGCAGCGTTGCGGTTGACAGTCCCAATCAGCCCCAGCATTTT. This sequence encodes CSVAVDSPNQPQHF. V usage is TRBV29-1 and J usage is TRBJ1-5; weak D call: TRBD1 (5 bases). The ends were cut back, 4 bases at V and 3 bases at J, with 13 bases in the middle. There are 14 residues in the CDR3. Germline CDR1 reads SQVTM; CDR2 reads ANQGSEA.

The genes are TRBV5-4 and TRBJ2-5; the D gene is possibly TRBD1 (6 bases). There are 15 residues in the CDR3. The V and J ends lost 3 bases and 0 bases respectively, with 12 bases between them. Germline V gene data show CDR1 as SGHNT and CDR2 as YYREEE (reference sequence). CDR3 amino acids: CASSSGQRYQETQYF. The CDR3 nucleotides read TGTGCCAGCAGCTCGGGACAAAGGTACCAAGAGACCCAGTACTTC. The full variable domain, its missing parts supplied by reference TRBV5-4 and TRBJ2-5, is ETGVTQSPTHLIKTRGQQVTLRCSSQSGHNTVSWYQQALGQGPQFIFQYYREEENGRGNFPPRFSGLQFPNYSSELNVNALELDDSALYLCASSSGQRYQETQYFGPGTRLLVL.